Below, 21 T cell receptor beta chains from the same sample are listed, as sequenced in a study of blood T cell repertoires in COVID-19. Using immunoSEQ multiplex PCR, the repertoire was profiled, and TCRdb retains in-frame clones only, with some absent. The sample consists of 450,000 to 500,000 clones, roughly 87% of them appearing once. The specimen was PBMCs or T cells enriched from blood (not recorded which). Receptor source: a woman aged 18-29 years who had recovered from COVID-19.

The J gene is TRBJ2-2, the V gene TRBV7-6; unclear D gene. Trimming took 5 bases from V and 7 from J, leaving 11 bases between them. CDR3 length equals 13 residues. The germline CDR1 and CDR2 sequences are SGHVS and FNYEAQ. The CDR3 bases are TGTGCCAGCAGCCTCACGTCGGGCGGGGAGCTGTTTTTT. Its protein is CASSLTSGGELFF. The whole variable domain, remainder taken from reference TRBV7-6 and TRBJ2-2, is GAGVSQSPRYKVTKRGQDVALRCDPISGHVSLYWYRQALGQGPEFLTYFNYEAQQDKSGLPNDRFSAERPEGSISTLTIQRTEQRDSAMYRCASSLTSGGELFFGEGSRLTVL.

The chain has TRBV10-3 and TRBJ2-3; 10 nucleotides align to TRBD2. Trimming at V came to 9 bases and at J to 4 bases, leaving 10 bases not matched to a gene. The germline V gene has CDR1 ENHRY and CDR2 SYGVKD. The CDR3 length is 15 residues. CDR3 region: CAIKSGGAVADTQYF. CDR3 coding DNA: TGTGCCATAAAAAGCGGGGGGGCCGTCGCAGATACGCAGTATTTT.

The V gene is TRBV2, the J gene TRBJ1-6; D is uncertain. CDR1 is SNHLY, CDR2 FYNNEI, per germline. The CDR3 has 17 amino acids. The V end lost 1 base, the J end lost 9 bases, and 19 bases lay between the germline ends. The CDR3 spells CASSEEGGGSGSSPLHF. Written as DNA, the CDR3 is TGTGCCAGCAGTGAAGAGGGAGGAGGGTCGGGGAGTTCACCCCTCCACTTT.

This chain links TRBV11-2 with TRBJ1-6; tentative D call: TRBD1 (5 bases). The germline V gene has CDR1 SGHAT and CDR2 FQNNGV. The CDR3 runs 20 residues. V dropped 0 bases and J dropped 5 bases, with 23 bases sitting between them. DNA of the CDR3: TGTGCCAGCAGCTTAGATCAAGGAATGCCCTTCCGGGGGGATAATTCACCCCTCCACTTT. This gives the protein CASSLDQGMPFRGDNSPLHF.

This chain joins TRBV5-6 and TRBJ2-3; D gene ambiguous. The CDR3 is 15 residues long. The V gene lost 2 bases and the J gene lost 1 base, with 11 bases spanning the gap. Germline CDR1 reads SGHDT; CDR2 reads YYEEEE. CDR3 DNA: TGTGCCAGCAGCTTCAAGAGATTAGGCACAGATACGCAGTATTTT. This gives the protein CASSFKRLGTDTQYF.

This clone has just a few counts. The V and J genes are TRBV5-1 and TRBJ2-7; D possibly corresponds to TRBD1 (6 bases). The CDR3 has 16 residues. The V gene's germline CDR1 is SGHRS and CDR2 YFSETQ. Trimming took 0 bases from V and 3 from J, leaving 16 bases between them. The CDR3 loop reads CASSLGWGLSYYEQYF. CDR3 bases: TGCGCCAGCAGCTTGGGGTGGGGGCTATCGTACTACGAGCAGTACTTC. Full variable domain (remainder filled in from reference TRBV5-1 and TRBJ2-7): KAGVTQTPRYLIKTRGQQVTLSCSPISGHRSVSWYQQTPGQGLQFLFEYFSETQRNKGNFPGRFSGRQFSNSRSEMNVSTLELGDSALYLCASSLGWGLSYYEQYFGPGTRLTVT.

In this sample, this clone turned up once. V and J are TRBV1 and TRBJ2-7; the D call in the table, TRBD1, was not verified against the DNA. TRBV1 counts as a pseudogene. The CDR3 contains 12 residues. Here the CDR3 DNA reads TGCACCAGCAGCCACCAGACAGGCAACACGTACTTC. This sequence encodes CTSSHQTGNTYF.

A single count supports this clone. The CDR3 DNA follows: TGTGCCAGCAGCTTTGACTTAGATACGCAGTATTTT. This codes for CASSFDLDTQYF. The chain joins TRBV5-4 to TRBJ2-3; D uncertain. CDR1 is SGHNT, CDR2 YYREEE, per germline (reference sequence). With 2 bases removed from V and 5 bases from J, the gap between germline ends came to 6 bases. The CDR3 runs 12 residues.

The rearrangement links TRBV28 to TRBJ2-7; 10 bases map to TRBD1. CDR1 MDHEN and CDR2 SYDVKM come from the germline V gene. V was pared by 4 bases and J by 7 bases, with 13 bases of the junction left unmatched. The CDR3 has 16 amino acids. The CDR3 bases are TGTGCCAGCAGTTCCATCGGGACAGGGGCTCCGGGGGAGCAGTACTTC. Protein product: CASSSIGTGAPGEQYF.

The chain recombines TRBV29-1 with TRBJ1-3; 8 nucleotides match TRBD1. There are 14 residues in the CDR3. Germline CDR1 SQVTM, CDR2 ANQGSEA. V shed 4 bases, J shed 2 bases, and the junction held 4 bases outside the gene matches. CDR3 loop: CSVAVRGPGNTIYF. The CDR3 DNA follows: TGCAGCGTTGCCGTCAGGGGGCCTGGAAACACCATATATTTT.

This rearrangement joins TRBV6-6 to TRBJ2-7, with D perhaps matching TRBD2 (6 bases). The CDR3 runs 12 residues. Trimming removed 6 bases from V and 3 bases from J, with 9 bases in between. Germline values: CDR1 MNHNY, CDR2 SVGAGI (reference sequence). CDR3 nucleotides: TGTGCCAGCAGAGGGCGGGGCTACGAGCAGTACTTC. Its translation is CASRGRGYEQYF.

The chain's CDR3 is CASSEEGGNGEKLFF. DNA for the CDR3: TGTGCCAGCAGTGAAGAGGGAGGAAATGGAGAAAAACTGTTTTTT. J is TRBJ1-4 and V is TRBV2; D gene unclear. V lost 1 base and J 8 bases, leaving 14 bases between the germline ends. Germline-derived CDR1 and CDR2 are SNHLY and FYNNEI. The length of the CDR3 is 15 residues.

V and J are TRBV19 and TRBJ2-1, with D possibly matching TRBD1 (5 bases). This CDR3 contains 13 residues. V was shortened by 3 bases and J by 8 bases, with 11 bases between the two germline ends. The germline V gene encodes CDR1 LNHDA and CDR2 SQIVND (reference sequence). CDR3 in amino acids: CASSIGQGDEQFF. The CDR3 DNA sequence: TGTGCCAGTAGTATCGGGCAAGGGGATGAGCAGTTCTTC.

The chain links TRBV7-7 to TRBJ2-2; a possible D gene is TRBD1 (6 bases). Germline V gene data show CDR1 as SSHAT and CDR2 as FNYEAQ (reference sequence). Trimming took off 2 bases at V and 6 bases at J, with 13 bases between the two ends. The CDR3 is 15 amino acids. This CDR3 reads CASSLHRAEAGELFF. The CDR3 DNA sequence: TGTGCCAGCAGCTTACACAGGGCGGAGGCCGGGGAGCTGTTTTTT.

The V and J genes are TRBV7-8 and TRBJ1-5, with TRBD1 identical over 11 bases. Trimming at V came to 5 bases and at J to 4 bases, leaving 7 bases not matched to a gene. Germline loops: CDR1 SGHVS, CDR2 FQNEAQ. The CDR3 has 16 amino acids. CDR3 coding DNA: TGTGCCAGCAGCCTTGTGGGACAGGGGGAAAATCAGCCCCAGCATTTT. Translation gives CASSLVGQGENQPQHF.

This chain connects TRBV5-6 to TRBJ2-3; tentative D call: TRBD1 (5 bases). The germline V gene has CDR1 SGHDT and CDR2 YYEEEE. The CDR3 covers 12 residues. V lost 5 bases and J lost 8, with 12 bases in between. The CDR3 reads CASRLTESTQYF. The CDR3 nucleotides read TGTGCCAGCAGATTGACAGAGAGTACGCAGTATTTT. Drawing the rest from reference TRBV5-6 and TRBJ2-3, the complete variable domain is DAGVTQSPTHLIKTRGQQVTLRCSPKSGHDTVSWYQQALGQGPQFIFQYYEEEERQRGNFPDRFSGHQFPNYSSELNVNALLLGDSALYLCASRLTESTQYFGPGTRLTVL.

Points on this clone: This specimen includes other DNA sequences encoding the same CDR3. The CDR3 DNA sequence: TGTGCCAGCAGTTCGCAGGGGGCTGATAATGAAAAACTGTTTTTT. The encoded protein is CASSSQGADNEKLFF. The rearrangement joins TRBV7-9 to TRBJ1-4; the match to TRBD1 covers 8 bases. This CDR3 has 15 amino acids. Unmatched junction bases numbered 7, after V lost 6 bases and J lost 4 bases. The V gene's germline CDR1 is SEHNR and CDR2 FQNEAQ (reference sequence).

CDR3 in DNA: TGTGCCAGCAGTGAGAAGGGGGGGCCGCGAACTAATGAAAAACTGTTTTTT. It yields the protein CASSEKGGPRTNEKLFF. The J gene is TRBJ1-4, the V gene TRBV2; perhaps TRBD1 as D (6 bases). Trimming cost V 3 bases and J 1 base, with 15 bases left between them. The CDR3 is 17 residues long. Germline lookup yields CDR1 SNHLY and CDR2 FYNNEI.

This sequence joins TRBV18 and TRBJ1-1; D uncertain. CDR1 and CDR2 (germline): KGHSH, LQKENI. Trimming removed 3 bases at V and 0 bases at J, with 11 bases between. This CDR3 region has 15 residues. This chain's CDR3 is CASSPLLYVNTEAFF. CDR3 DNA sequence: TGTGCCAGCTCACCTCTTCTCTATGTGAACACTGAAGCTTTCTTT.

The chain recombines TRBV5-1 with TRBJ2-7; a possible D gene is TRBD1 (6 bases). The germline V and J ends were trimmed by 2 bases and 4 bases, with 10 bases remaining between them. The CDR3 has 13 residues. Germline-derived CDR1 and CDR2 are SGHRS and YFSETQ. The CDR3 spells CASSFQGTYEQYF. CDR3 in DNA: TGCGCCAGCAGCTTCCAGGGGACGTACGAGCAGTACTTC. The full variable domain, in which reference TRBV5-1 and TRBJ2-7 provide the parts outside the CDR3, is KAGVTQTPRYLIKTRGQQVTLSCSPISGHRSVSWYQQTPGQGLQFLFEYFSETQRNKGNFPGRFSGRQFSNSRSEMNVSTLELGDSALYLCASSFQGTYEQYFGPGTRLTVT.

J is TRBJ2-7 and V is TRBV5-1; D perhaps matches TRBD2 (5 bases). The CDR3 contains 13 residues. In germline, CDR1 is SGHRS, CDR2 YFSETQ. Trimming cost V 2 bases and J 5 bases, with 11 bases left between them. The CDR3 sequence is CASSFGLPDEQYF. CDR3 in DNA: TGCGCCAGCAGCTTTGGACTCCCCGACGAGCAGTACTTC.